The 25 T cell receptor beta chains below were found in one sample sequenced in a study of technical replicates of blood from a few donors. The protocol was immunoSEQ multiplex PCR, while the TCRdb copy is restricted to in-frame clones and leaves out a portion. This sample yields fewer than 80,000 clones, of which around 92% are seen a single time; 4% to 5% belongs to the top ten. Sequences were obtained from PBMCs. The origin of the receptors is a human donor in good health. Some clones in this sample may be carry-over from other donors' samples.

This clone was seen a handful of times. The V gene is TRBV7-2, the J gene TRBJ1-1; D gene unclear. V was shortened by 2 bases and J by 1 base, with 5 bases between the two germline ends. The CDR3 loop spans 13 amino acids. Germline V lookup: CDR1 SGHTA, CDR2 FQGNSA. The CDR3 DNA sequence: TGTGCCAGCAGCTTAAGAGGGAACACTGAAGCTTTCTTT. Translated, it gives CASSLRGNTEAFF. The full variable domain, rest sourced from reference TRBV7-2 and TRBJ1-1, is GAGVSQSPSNKVTEKGKDVELRCDPISGHTALYWYRQSLGQGLEFLIYFQGNSAPDKSGLPSDRFSAERTGGSVSTLTIQRTQQEDSAVYLCASSLRGNTEAFFGQGTRLTVV.

The V gene is TRBV7-3, the J gene TRBJ1-2; 7 nucleotides line up with TRBD1. Looked up from germline, CDR1 is SGHTA and CDR2 is FQGTGA. J was trimmed by 0 bases and V by 4 bases; bases with no gene match: 5. The CDR3 has 15 amino acids. CDR3 loop: CASSWDSRANYGYTF. The CDR3, as DNA: TGTGCCAGCAGCTGGGACAGCCGAGCTAACTATGGCTACACCTTC.

This chain links TRBV6-6 with TRBJ2-3; TRBD2 matches at 9 bases. This CDR3 contains 14 residues. The J segment lost 2 bases and the V segment lost 7 bases, leaving 4 bases of the junction unmatched. The germline V gene encodes CDR1 MNHNY and CDR2 SVGAGI (reference sequence). The CDR3 is CASTRLAVTDTQYF. DNA of the CDR3: TGTGCCAGCACCAGACTAGCGGTCACAGATACGCAGTATTTT.

V gene TRBV30 combines with J gene TRBJ2-7; weak D call: TRBD2 (5 bases). The CDR3 runs to 13 residues. Trimming took off 2 bases at V and 3 bases at J, with 11 bases between the two ends. CDR1 and CDR2 (germline): GTSNPN, SVGIG (reference sequence). CDR3 nucleotide sequence: TGTGCCTGGAGTATCTCTAGCAGCTACGAGCAGTACTTC. It yields the protein CAWSISSSYEQYF.

This CDR3 reads CASSRRTGDNYGYTF. For the CDR3, the DNA is TGTGCCAGCAGTAGAAGGACTGGGGATAACTATGGCTACACCTTC. The rearrangement uses TRBV6-5 and TRBJ1-2; D is unclear. V was clipped by 5 bases and J by 1 base, with 14 bases between them. Germline CDR1 MNHEY, CDR2 SVGAGI. The CDR3 runs 15 residues.

The chain couples TRBV9 to TRBJ2-1; TRBD2 matches 11 bases. The CDR3 covers 14 residues. Germline lookup yields CDR1 SGDLS and CDR2 YYNGEE. Unmatched junction bases numbered 6, after V lost 4 bases and J lost 9 bases. The CDR3 reads CASSFSGGAGEQFF. The CDR3, as DNA: TGTGCCAGCAGCTTTAGCGGGGGGGCAGGTGAGCAGTTCTTC.

The chain uses TRBV7-2 and TRBJ2-1; the match to TRBD2 covers 11 bases. The V and J ends lost 1 base and 9 bases, in that order; junction bases with no gene match: 5. The CDR3 sequence is 15 residues long. Germline V CDR1 and CDR2: SGHTA, FQGNSA. This chain's CDR3 is CASSLVTSGTGEQFF. Written as DNA, the CDR3 is TGTGCCAGCAGCTTAGTGACTAGCGGGACGGGTGAGCAGTTCTTC.

The J gene is TRBJ2-1, the V gene TRBV9; 7 bases are a match to TRBD1. The CDR3 covers 15 residues. With V trimmed by 3 bases and J by 8 bases, 11 bases remained unmatched. From germline, CDR1 is SGDLS and CDR2 YYNGEE. DNA of the CDR3: TGTGCCAGCAGCGCCCGACAGGGTGGAATCGATGAGCAGTTCTTC. Amino acids: CASSARQGGIDEQFF.

The genes are TRBV18 and TRBJ1-1; maybe TRBD1 (6 bases). The germline V gene has CDR1 KGHSH and CDR2 LQKENI. The CDR3 extends over 13 amino acids. Deletions cut 4 bases from V and 1 base from J, with 7 bases between. For the CDR3, the DNA is TGTGCCAGCTCACGACAGGCGAACACTGAAGCTTTCTTT. This codes for CASSRQANTEAFF.

V usage is TRBV6-6 and J usage is TRBJ1-3; D may be TRBD1 (6 bases). V was pared by 5 bases and J by 4 bases, with 15 bases between. The CDR3 is 15 residues long. Germline loops: CDR1 MNHNY, CDR2 SVGAGI (reference sequence). For the CDR3, the DNA is TGTGCCAGCAGTGGGGGAGGGGGTTCAGGAAACACCATATATTTT. This sequence encodes CASSGGGGSGNTIYF.

This CDR3 is CASSALSGSADTQYF. The DNA for the CDR3 is TGTGCCAGCAGTGCCTTAAGCGGGAGCGCAGATACGCAGTATTTT. This chain connects TRBV6-1 to TRBJ2-3, with 8 bases fitting TRBD2. This CDR3 comprises 15 residues. V trimming: 4 bases; J trimming: 4 bases; junction bases outside the gene matches: 7. Per germline, CDR1 MNHNS and CDR2 SASEGT.

The chain carries TRBV10-3 and TRBJ2-7; maybe TRBD1 (5 bases). Per the germline V gene, CDR1 is ENHRY and CDR2 is SYGVKD. V was cut by 3 bases and J by 5 bases, with 8 bases left in between. The CDR3 totals 12 residues. The CDR3 region is CAISDTTDEQYF. CDR3 sequence (DNA): TGTGCCATCAGTGATACGACAGACGAGCAGTACTTC.

The chain carries TRBV6-1 and TRBJ2-7; weak D call: TRBD2 (5 bases). The CDR3 length is 13 residues. The V gene's germline CDR1 is MNHNS and CDR2 SASEGT. V was pared by 7 bases and J by 3 bases, with 13 bases between. The CDR3 here is CASTEGLFYEQYF. DNA of the CDR3: TGTGCCAGCACCGAGGGATTGTTCTACGAGCAGTACTTC.

The chain recombines TRBV11-2 with TRBJ2-3; D possibly corresponds to TRBD2 (6 bases). V was trimmed by 6 bases and J by 1 base, leaving 14 bases between them. The CDR3 is 15 amino acids. Germline CDR1 SGHAT, CDR2 FQNNGV. This CDR3 is CASSPGGFGTDTQYF. The CDR3, as DNA: TGTGCCAGCAGTCCCGGGGGATTCGGCACAGATACGCAGTATTTT.

The chain couples TRBV5-1 to TRBJ2-7; TRBD2 matches at 9 bases. Germline CDR1 reads SGHRS; CDR2 reads YFSETQ. Trimming cost V 0 bases and J 3 bases; bases outside gene matches: 10. The CDR3 runs to 17 residues. This chain's CDR3 is CASSLDVGGGGSYEQYF. The CDR3 DNA reads as TGCGCCAGCAGCTTGGATGTCGGCGGGGGGGGCAGCTACGAGCAGTACTTC.

The rearrangement links TRBV21-1 to TRBJ1-5. TRBV21-1 has pseudogene status. CDR3 length: 16 residues. The CDR3 sequence: CASSRGKGRVGQPQHF. The CDR3 DNA reads TGTGCCAGCAGCCGCGGGAAAGGGAGGGTAGGTCAGCCCCAGCATTTT.

This clone has just a few counts. This chain's CDR3 is CASHTGSQPQHF. DNA for the CDR3: TGTGCCAGCCATACGGGGAGCCAGCCCCAGCATTTT. J is TRBJ1-5 and V is TRBV6-5; D not certain. CDR1 is MNHEY, CDR2 SVGAGI, per germline. This CDR3 spans 12 amino acids. Between the trimmed V and J ends, which lost 8 bases and 7 bases, there was a span of 12 bases.

This rearrangement joins TRBV6-1 to TRBJ2-7; TRBD2 agrees at 8 bases. The CDR3 is made up of 15 amino acids. Germline values: CDR1 MNHNS, CDR2 SASEGT. Trimming cost V 4 bases and J 2 bases; bases outside gene matches: 7. The CDR3 protein is CASSAYPSGPYEQYF. CDR3 nucleotide sequence: TGTGCCAGCAGTGCCTATCCTAGCGGGCCCTACGAGCAGTACTTC.

The V gene is TRBV5-1, the J gene TRBJ1-1, with D unclear. V was shortened by 0 bases and J by 0 bases, with 9 bases between the two germline ends. Germline V CDR1 and CDR2: SGHRS, YFSETQ. This CDR3 region has 15 residues. The CDR3 nucleotides are TGCGCCAGCAGCTTGGCCCCGGGTGTGAACACTGAAGCTTTCTTT. This codes for CASSLAPGVNTEAFF.

In its sample, this clone was seen once. The genes are TRBV2 and TRBJ2-3, with D possibly TRBD2 on 6 matching bases. The CDR3 is 12 residues long. Trimming took off 4 bases at V and 4 bases at J, with 6 bases between the two ends. Germline V gives CDR1 SNHLY, CDR2 FYNNEI. Written as DNA, the CDR3 is TGTGCCAGCAGTGGGGGGGCAGATACGCAGTATTTT. Translating it yields CASSGGADTQYF.

V gene TRBV7-2 combines with J gene TRBJ2-1, with 9 bases aligning to TRBD2. This CDR3 contains 13 residues. Germline loops: CDR1 SGHTA, CDR2 FQGNSA. Here the CDR3 reads CAKAGGPANEQFF. CDR3 coding DNA: TGTGCGAAGGCGGGAGGGCCGGCGAATGAGCAGTTCTTC.

The J gene is TRBJ1-2, the V gene TRBV7-9; possible D gene TRBD1, 6 bases. The CDR3 is 18 residues long. Germline assignment: CDR1 SEHNR and CDR2 FQNEAQ (reference sequence). Trimming removed 5 bases from V and 4 bases from J, with 26 bases in between. This chain's CDR3 is CASSGIGLLAGAIYGYTF. The CDR3 nucleotides read TGTGCCAGCAGCGGGATCGGCCTTTTGGCGGGGGCCATCTATGGCTACACCTTC.

The rearrangement uses TRBV4-1 and TRBJ1-3; D possibly corresponds to TRBD1 (6 bases). V lost 6 bases and J 7 bases, leaving 13 bases between the germline ends. This CDR3 is built from 13 residues. In germline, CDR1 is MGHRA, CDR2 YSYEKL. The CDR3 region is CASRPTGWNTIYF. CDR3 nucleotides: TGCGCCAGCAGACCTACAGGGTGGAACACCATATATTTT.

The J gene is TRBJ2-5, the V gene TRBV7-9, with TRBD2 matching over 8 bases. The CDR3 consists of 16 residues. CDR1 is SEHNR and CDR2 is FQNEAQ in the germline V gene (reference sequence). The ends lost 1 base at V and 2 bases at J; junction bases unmatched: 6. CDR3 coding DNA: TGTGCCAGCAGCTTAGACCACGGGGGGGGGCAAGAGACCCAGTACTTC. It translates to CASSLDHGGGQETQYF.

The V and J genes are TRBV4-1 and TRBJ2-5, with 9 bases identical to TRBD2. There are 18 residues in the CDR3. Per the germline V gene, CDR1 is MGHRA and CDR2 is YSYEKL. With 3 bases clipped from V and 4 bases from J, the junction kept 15 bases outside the gene matches. The CDR3 loop is CASSHPADLAGEGETQYF. The CDR3 DNA sequence: TGCGCCAGCAGCCACCCTGCGGATTTAGCGGGAGAGGGAGAGACCCAGTACTTC.